The present entry profiles one T cell receptor beta chain with its context. The sample comes from a study of blood T cell repertoires in COVID-19. Study overall: The origin of the acute and convalescent COVID-19 samples was the United States, Italy and Spain.

Sequencing was performed with immunoSEQ multiplex PCR; in TCRdb, only in-frame clones are kept and a portion is missing. The profile shows 300,000 to 400,000 clones, more than 75% of them singletons. The V gene lost 4 bases and the J gene lost 8 bases, with 17 bases spanning the gap. The CDR3 spans 14 residues. The germline gives CDR1 SNHLY, CDR2 FYNNEI. Two negative PCRs, clearance, or symptom resolution characterized the recovered Cohort 3 donors. The receptor comes from a woman between 18 and 30 years old who had recovered from COVID-19. Source material: PBMCs or T cells enriched from blood (not recorded which). The chain carries TRBV2 and TRBJ1-2; a weak D match, TRBD1 (6 bases). CDR3 coding DNA: TGTGCCAGCAGTGTAGCTCAGGGGCAAGGGGGCTACACCTTC. Amino acids: CASSVAQGQGGYTF.